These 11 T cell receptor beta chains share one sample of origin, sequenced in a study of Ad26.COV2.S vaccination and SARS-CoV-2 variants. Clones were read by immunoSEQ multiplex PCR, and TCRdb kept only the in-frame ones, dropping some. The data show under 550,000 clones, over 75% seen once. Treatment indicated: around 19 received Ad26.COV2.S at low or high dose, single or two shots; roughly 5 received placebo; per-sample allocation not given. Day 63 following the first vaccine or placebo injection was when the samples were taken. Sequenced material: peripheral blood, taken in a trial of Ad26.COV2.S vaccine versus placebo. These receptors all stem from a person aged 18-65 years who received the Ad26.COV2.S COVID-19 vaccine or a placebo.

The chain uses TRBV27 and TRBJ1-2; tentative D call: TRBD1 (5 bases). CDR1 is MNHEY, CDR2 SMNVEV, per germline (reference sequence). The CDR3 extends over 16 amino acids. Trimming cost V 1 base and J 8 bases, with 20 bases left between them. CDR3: CASSLYFDRRTRGYTF. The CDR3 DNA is TGTGCCAGCAGTTTATATTTCGACAGACGTACTAGGGGCTACACCTTC.

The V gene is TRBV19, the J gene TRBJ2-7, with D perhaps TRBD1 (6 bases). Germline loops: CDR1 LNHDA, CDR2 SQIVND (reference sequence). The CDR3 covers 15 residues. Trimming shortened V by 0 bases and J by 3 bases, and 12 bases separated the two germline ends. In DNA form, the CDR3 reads TGTGCCAGTAGTATAGAAAGGGGGTATTTCTACGAGCAGTACTTC. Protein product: CASSIERGYFYEQYF.

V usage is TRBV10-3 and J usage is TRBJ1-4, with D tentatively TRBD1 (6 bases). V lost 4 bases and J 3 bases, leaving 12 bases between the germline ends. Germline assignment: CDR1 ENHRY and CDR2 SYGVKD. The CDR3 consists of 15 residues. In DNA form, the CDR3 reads TGTGCCATCAGTGGCTCAGGGGCATCTAATGAAAAACTGTTTTTT. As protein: CAISGSGASNEKLFF.

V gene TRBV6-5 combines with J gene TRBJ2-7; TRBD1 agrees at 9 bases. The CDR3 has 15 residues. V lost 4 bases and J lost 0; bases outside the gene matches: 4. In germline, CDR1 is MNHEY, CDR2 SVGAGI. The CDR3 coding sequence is TGTGCCAGCAGTTCGGGACAGGGCCTCTCCTACGAGCAGTACTTC. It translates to CASSSGQGLSYEQYF.

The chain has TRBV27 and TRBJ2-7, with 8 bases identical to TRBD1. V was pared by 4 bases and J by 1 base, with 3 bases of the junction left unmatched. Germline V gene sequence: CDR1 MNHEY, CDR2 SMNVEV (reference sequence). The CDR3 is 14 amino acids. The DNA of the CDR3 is TGTGCCAGCAGTTCAGGGGGCGCATCCTACGAGCAGTACTTC. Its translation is CASSSGGASYEQYF.

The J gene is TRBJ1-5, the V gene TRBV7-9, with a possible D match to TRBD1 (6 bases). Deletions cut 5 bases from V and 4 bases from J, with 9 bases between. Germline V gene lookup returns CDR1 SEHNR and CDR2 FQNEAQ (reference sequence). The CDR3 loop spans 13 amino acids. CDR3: CASSPTGNQPQHF. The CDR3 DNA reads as TGTGCCAGCAGCCCGACAGGAAATCAGCCCCAGCATTTT.

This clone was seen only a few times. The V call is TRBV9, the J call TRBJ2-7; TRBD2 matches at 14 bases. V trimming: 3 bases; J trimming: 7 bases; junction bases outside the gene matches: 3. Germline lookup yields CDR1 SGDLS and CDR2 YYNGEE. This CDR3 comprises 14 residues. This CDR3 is CASSAGLAGAEQYF. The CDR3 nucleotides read TGTGCCAGCAGCGCGGGACTAGCGGGAGCTGAGCAGTACTTC. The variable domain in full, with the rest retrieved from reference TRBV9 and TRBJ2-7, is DSGVTQTPKHLITATGQRVTLRCSPRSGDLSVYWYQQSLDQGLQFLIQYYNGEERAKGNILERFSAQQFPDLHSELNLSSLELGDSALYFCASSAGLAGAEQYFGPGTRLTVT.

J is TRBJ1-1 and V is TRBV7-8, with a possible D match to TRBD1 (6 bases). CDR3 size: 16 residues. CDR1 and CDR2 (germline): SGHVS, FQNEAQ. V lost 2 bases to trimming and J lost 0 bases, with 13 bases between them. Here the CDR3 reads CASSLQQGSMNTEAFF. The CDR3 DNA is TGTGCCAGCAGCTTACAGCAGGGGTCCATGAACACTGAAGCTTTCTTT. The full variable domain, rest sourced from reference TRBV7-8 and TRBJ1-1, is GAGVSQSPRYKVAKRGQDVALRCDPISGHVSLFWYQQALGQGPEFLTYFQNEAQLDKSGLPSDRFFAERPEGSVSTLKIQRTQQEDSAVYLCASSLQQGSMNTEAFFGQGTRLTVV.

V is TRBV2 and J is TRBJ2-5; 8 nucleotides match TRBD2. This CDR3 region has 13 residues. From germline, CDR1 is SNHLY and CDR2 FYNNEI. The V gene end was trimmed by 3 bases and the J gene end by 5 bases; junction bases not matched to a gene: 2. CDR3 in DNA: TGTGCCAGCAGTGATACGGGGGGGGAGACCCAGTACTTC. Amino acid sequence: CASSDTGGETQYF.

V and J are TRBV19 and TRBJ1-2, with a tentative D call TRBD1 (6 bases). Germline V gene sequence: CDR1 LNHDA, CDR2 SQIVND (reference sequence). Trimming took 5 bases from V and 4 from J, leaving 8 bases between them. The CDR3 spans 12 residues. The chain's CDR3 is CASSGTSYGYTF. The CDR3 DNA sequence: TGTGCCAGTAGTGGGACAAGCTATGGCTACACCTTC. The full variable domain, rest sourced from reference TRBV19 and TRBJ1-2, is DGGITQSPKYLFRKEGQNVTLSCEQNLNHDAMYWYRQDPGQGLRLIYYSQIVNDFQKGDIAEGYSVSREKKESFPLTVTSAQKNPTAFYLCASSGTSYGYTFGSGTRLTVV.

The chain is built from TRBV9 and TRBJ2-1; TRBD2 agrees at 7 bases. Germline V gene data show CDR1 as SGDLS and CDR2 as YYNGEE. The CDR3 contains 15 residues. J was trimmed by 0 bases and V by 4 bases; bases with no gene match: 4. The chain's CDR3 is CASSPWTSSYNEQFF. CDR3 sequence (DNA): TGTGCCAGCAGCCCCTGGACTAGCTCCTACAATGAGCAGTTCTTC.